This TCR beta chain stems from a study of blood T cell repertoires in COVID-19. Generated by immunoSEQ multiplex PCR, the TCRdb table keeps only in-frame clones and is missing some. The repertoire holds 200,000 to 300,000 clones, with approximately 91% as singletons. Germline V gene sequence: CDR1 MNHEY, CDR2 SVGAGI. The CDR3 has 15 amino acids. Trimming took 0 bases from V and 4 from J; bases not matched to a gene: 3. Sequenced sample: peripheral blood. The rearrangement uses TRBV6-5 and TRBJ1-3, with 7 bases matching TRBD1. The receptor comes from a woman aged 30 to 39 with acute or convalescent COVID-19. In DNA form, the CDR3 reads TGTGCCAGCAGTTACTCCGGGACAGCCGGAAACACCATATATTTT. It specifies CASSYSGTAGNTIYF.